The clone carrying this T cell receptor beta chain was seen more than once but under ten times. This record belongs to a study of blood T cell repertoires in COVID-19. Assay used: immunoSEQ multiplex PCR; TCRdb lists only in-frame clones, some missing. This table has roughly 250,000 clones, approximately 80% appearing once. Trimming cost V 6 bases and J 1 base; bases outside gene matches: 8. The germline V gene encodes CDR1 WSHSY and CDR2 SAAADI. The CDR3 extends over 15 amino acids. The chain joins TRBV10-2 to TRBJ1-1, with TRBD1 matching 7 bases. The source is an elderly woman with acute or convalescent COVID-19. Sequencing was done on a sample of peripheral blood. The CDR3, as DNA: TGCGCCAGCAGGTACTCCCGGGACAGGAACACTGAAGCTTTCTTT. Residues: CASRYSRDRNTEAFF.